This T cell receptor beta chain was identified in a study of blood T cell repertoires in COVID-19. Sequencing used immunoSEQ multiplex PCR; TCRdb keeps in-frame clones, though not all of them. The sample consists of around 320,000 clones, approximately 91% of them appearing once. Deletions cut 5 bases from V and 2 bases from J, with 13 bases between. This CDR3 spans 14 amino acids. CDR1 is SGHRS and CDR2 is YFSETQ in the germline V gene. The chain couples TRBV5-1 to TRBJ1-1, with D maybe TRBD1 (6 bases). The receptor's source is a woman aged 25 to 39 who had been exposed to COVID-19. The sequenced sample was PBMCs or T cells enriched from blood (not recorded which). The CDR3 loop is CASRDTGFNTEAFF. The CDR3 DNA reads as TGCGCCAGCAGGGACACAGGGTTTAACACTGAAGCTTTCTTT.